The present TCR beta chain was sequenced within a study of T cell responses to AZD1222 COVID-19 vaccine. For the study at large: Pooling of second doses given at about 4 or about 12 weeks was done.

Method: immunoSEQ multiplex PCR; TCRdb's copy keeps in-frame clones and lacks some. The table shows some 84,000 clones, with 88% occurring only once. Between the trimmed V and J ends, which lost 4 bases and 0 bases, there was a span of 8 bases. Per the germline V gene, CDR1 is SEHNR and CDR2 is FQNEAQ (reference sequence). The CDR3 is 14 amino acids. In the case of this clone: Antigen unknown.

The study, taken as a whole, reports: Two AZD1222 doses significantly raised spike-specific TCR breadth and depth over controls. Vaccine-related CD4 TCRs covered spike, predominating at 160-218 and 743-854.

The gene calls are TRBV7-9 and TRBJ2-3; a possible D gene is TRBD1 (5 bases). This TCR was recovered from an adult in good health. The source material was peripheral blood, sampled on day 0 of AZD1222 vaccination. The CDR3 DNA is TGTGCCAGCAGCTCTCAGGGAAGCACAGATACGCAGTATTTT. Translated, it gives CASSSQGSTDTQYF.